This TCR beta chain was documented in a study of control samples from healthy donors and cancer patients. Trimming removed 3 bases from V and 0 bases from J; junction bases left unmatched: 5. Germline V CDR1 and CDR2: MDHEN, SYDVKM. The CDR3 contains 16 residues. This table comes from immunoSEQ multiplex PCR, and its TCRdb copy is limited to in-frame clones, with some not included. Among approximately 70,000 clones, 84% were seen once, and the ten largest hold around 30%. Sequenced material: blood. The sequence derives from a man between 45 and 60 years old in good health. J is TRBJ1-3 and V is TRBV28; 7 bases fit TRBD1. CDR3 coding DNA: TGTGCCAGCAGTTTCGGGGACAGAAACTCTGGAAACACCATATATTTT. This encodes CASSFGDRNSGNTIYF.